Listed below are T cell receptor beta chains from one sample, sequenced in a study of blood T cell repertoires in COVID-19. Profiling relied on immunoSEQ multiplex PCR, and the TCRdb table lists in-frame clones only, not all of them. Seen here are about 530,000 clones, about 89% observed once, and the top ten hold roughly 7.4%. The sample taken for sequencing was peripheral blood. Source of these receptors: a woman between 50 and 59 years old with COVID-19, enrolled during active disease. Both conserved end residues are part of each CDR3. D genes are given only for firm matches. Size tells how often a clone was seen (once, few, many) or the class of an expanded clone, and some rows leave it out.

abundance	d_gene	len	v_gene	j_gene	CDR3nt	CDR3aa
.	TRBD1	13	TRBV19	TRBJ2-7	TGTGCCAGTCAACCCGGACAGGGCTACGAGCAGTACTTC	CASQPGQGYEQYF
.	TRBD2	15	TRBV5-1	TRBJ2-3	TGCGCCAGCAGCTCCGGGACTAGTGACTTCAGTACGCAGTATTTT	CASSSGTSDFSTQYF
.	.	15	TRBV3-1/TRBV3-2	TRBJ1-4	TGTGCCAGCAGCCCACAGGGAGGGGGTCGGGAAAAACTGTTTTTT	CASSPQGGGREKLFF
.	TRBD2	17	TRBV6-2/TRBV6-3	TRBJ2-5	TGTGCCAGCAGTTACTCACCCCGCCTAGCGGGTAAGAAGACCCAGTACTTC	CASSYSPRLAGKKTQYF
.	TRBD1	16	TRBV5-4	TRBJ1-6	TGTGCCAGCAGCCCGGGTTCGACAGGGCTTAATTCACCCCTCCACTTT	CASSPGSTGLNSPLHF
.	.	15	TRBV5-1	TRBJ1-3	TGCGCCAGCAGCTTGGAAGGGGGGGCACCCAGCACCATATATTTT	CASSLEGGAPSTIYF
.	.	15	TRBV7-8	TRBJ2-3	TGTGCCAGCAGCTTAGAGGATTACAGGCGGCTGGGGCAGTATTTT	CASSLEDYRRLGQYF
once	TRBD2	11	TRBV13	TRBJ2-5	TGTGCCAGCAGCTCGGGGGGGACCCAGTACTTC	CASSSGGTQYF
few	.	14	TRBV2	TRBJ1-3	TGTGCCAGCAGTGAATGGGGGGAAGGAAACACCATATATTTT	CASSEWGEGNTIYF
.	.	13	TRBV28	TRBJ2-3	TGTGCCAGCAGTTTAACGGGGTCCGATACGCAGTATTTT	CASSLTGSDTQYF